Sequencing of this T cell receptor (beta chain) was carried out in a study of blood T cell repertoires in COVID-19. Study-level information: There were acute and convalescent COVID-19 samples, and they came from the United States, Italy and Spain.

The authors' processing: Estimation of nucleated cell counts was performed using reference gene primer amplification. Method: immunoSEQ multiplex PCR; TCRdb's copy keeps in-frame clones and lacks some. V and J calls and clone size are as listed in that table; D and trimming were resolved from the DNA. The sample contains under 250,000 clones, roughly 86% of which appear only once. V lost 4 bases and J 8 bases, leaving 11 bases between the germline ends. The CDR3 is 13 residues long. Germline values: CDR1 SNHLY, CDR2 FYNNEI. Participants were placed into cohorts based on the clinical history they reported.

The specimen sequenced was PBMCs or T cells enriched from blood (not recorded which). This rearrangement joins TRBV2 to TRBJ1-4, with D uncertain. The receptor was derived from a woman in her twenties or thirties with acute COVID-19. The CDR3 here is CASSGQIGEKLFF. CDR3 DNA sequence: TGTGCCAGCAGTGGCCAGATCGGGGAAAAACTGTTTTTT. The whole variable domain, remainder taken from reference TRBV2 and TRBJ1-4, is EPEVTQTPSHQVTQMGQEVILRCVPISNHLYFYWYRQILGQKVEFLVSFYNNEISEKSEIFDDQFSVERPDGSNFTLKIRSTKLEDSAMYFCASSGQIGEKLFFGSGTQLSVL.